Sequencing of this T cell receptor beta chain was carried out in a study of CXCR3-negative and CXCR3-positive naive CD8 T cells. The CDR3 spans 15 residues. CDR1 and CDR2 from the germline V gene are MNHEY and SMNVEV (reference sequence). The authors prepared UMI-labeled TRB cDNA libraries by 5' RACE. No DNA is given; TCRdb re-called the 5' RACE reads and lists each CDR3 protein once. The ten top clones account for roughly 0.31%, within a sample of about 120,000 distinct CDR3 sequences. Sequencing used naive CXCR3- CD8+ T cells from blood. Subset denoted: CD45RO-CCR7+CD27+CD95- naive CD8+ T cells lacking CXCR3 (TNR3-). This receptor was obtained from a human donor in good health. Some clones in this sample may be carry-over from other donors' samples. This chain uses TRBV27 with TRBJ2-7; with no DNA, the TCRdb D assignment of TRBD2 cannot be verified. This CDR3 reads CASSLFGGGTYEQYF.